The TCR beta chain under discussion was sequenced for a study of T-cell reconstitution after alpha-beta-depleted transplantation in children. Study-wide results and limits: Surviving recipient T cells and thymic progenitors underlay high day-60 TCRbeta diversity in some patients. After one year, T-cell counts and TCRbeta diversity mostly came from new T cells. Several hundred rapidly expanded clones from non-depleted graft cells reportedly supplied alpha-beta T cells about two months post-transplant.

CDR3 length: 12 amino acids. Trimming shortened V by 6 bases and J by 2 bases, and 7 bases separated the two germline ends. Germline V gene lookup returns CDR1 MNHEY and CDR2 SVGAGI. This clonotype was observed a handful of times. The antigen remains undetermined. The TCRbeta library incorporated unique molecular identifiers. One entry per CDR3 protein, called by TCRdb with MiXCR from the PCR reads. The table includes 300,000 to 400,000 distinct CDR3 sequences, over 20% detected once. The sequences come from PBMCs, mostly from graft donor cells, collected 180 days after TCRalphabeta/CD19-depleted stem cell transplant. The J gene is TRBJ2-5, the V gene TRBV6-5; TRBD1 is a possible D gene (5 bases). The source of this sequence is a male patient younger than 18 who had a stem cell transplant for acute lymphoblastic leukemia, so the T cells may come from the graft donor. The CDR3 is CASRGHQETQYF. CDR3 nucleotide sequence: TGTGCCAGCAGAGGACATCAAGAGACCCAGTACTTC.